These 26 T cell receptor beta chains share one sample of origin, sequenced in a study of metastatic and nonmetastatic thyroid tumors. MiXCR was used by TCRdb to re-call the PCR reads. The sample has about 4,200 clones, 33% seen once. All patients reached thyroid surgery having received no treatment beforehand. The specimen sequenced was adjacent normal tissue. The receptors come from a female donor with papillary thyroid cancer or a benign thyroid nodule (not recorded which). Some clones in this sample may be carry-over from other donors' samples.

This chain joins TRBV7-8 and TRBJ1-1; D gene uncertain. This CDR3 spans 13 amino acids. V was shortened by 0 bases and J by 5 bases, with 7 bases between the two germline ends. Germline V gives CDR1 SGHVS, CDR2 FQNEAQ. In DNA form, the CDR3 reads TGTGCCAGCAGCTTAGCGGAGAGGACTGAAGCTTTCTTT. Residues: CASSLAERTEAFF.

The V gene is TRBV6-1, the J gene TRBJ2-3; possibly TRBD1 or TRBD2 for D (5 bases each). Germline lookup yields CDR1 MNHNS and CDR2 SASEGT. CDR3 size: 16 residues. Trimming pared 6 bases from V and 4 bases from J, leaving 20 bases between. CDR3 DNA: TGTGCCAGCAGGACAACAGAGGGACGTTTTCCAGATACGCAGTATTTT. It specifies CASRTTEGRFPDTQYF.

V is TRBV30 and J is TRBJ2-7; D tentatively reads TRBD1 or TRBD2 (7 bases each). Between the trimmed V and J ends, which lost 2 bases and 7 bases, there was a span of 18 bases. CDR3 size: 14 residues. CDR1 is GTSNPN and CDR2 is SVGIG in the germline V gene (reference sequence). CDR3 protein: CAWSSGWEGAEQYF. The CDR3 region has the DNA TGTGCCTGGAGTTCCGGCTGGGAGGGGGCAGAGCAGTACTTC.

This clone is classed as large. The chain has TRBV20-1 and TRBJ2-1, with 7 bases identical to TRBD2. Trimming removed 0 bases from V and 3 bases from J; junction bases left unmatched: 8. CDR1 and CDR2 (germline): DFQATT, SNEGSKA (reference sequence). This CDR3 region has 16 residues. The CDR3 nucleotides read TGCAGTGCTAGAGATGGGAAGCGGGAAGACTACAATGAGCAGTTCTTC. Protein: CSARDGKREDYNEQFF.

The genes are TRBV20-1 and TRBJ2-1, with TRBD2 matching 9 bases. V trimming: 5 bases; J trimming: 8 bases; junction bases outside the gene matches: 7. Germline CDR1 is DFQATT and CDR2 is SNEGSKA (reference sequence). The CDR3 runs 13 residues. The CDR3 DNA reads TGCAGTGCTCCCCTAGCGGGACTCTATGAGCAGTTCTTC. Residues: CSAPLAGLYEQFF.

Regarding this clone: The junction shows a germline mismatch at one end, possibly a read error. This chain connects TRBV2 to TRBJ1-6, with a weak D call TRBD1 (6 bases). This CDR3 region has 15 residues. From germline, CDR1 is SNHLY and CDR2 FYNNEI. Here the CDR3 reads CASSEGGGPNSPLHF. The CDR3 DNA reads TGTGCCAGCAGCGAAGGGGGGGGCCCCAATTCACCCCTCCACTTT.

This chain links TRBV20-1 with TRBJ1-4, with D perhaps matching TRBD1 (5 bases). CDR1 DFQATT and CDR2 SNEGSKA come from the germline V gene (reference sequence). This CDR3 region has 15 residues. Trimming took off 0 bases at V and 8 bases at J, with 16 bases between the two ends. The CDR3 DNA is TGCAGTGCTAGAGAGTCCCAGGACATCGGCGAAAAACTGTTTTTT. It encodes CSARESQDIGEKLFF.

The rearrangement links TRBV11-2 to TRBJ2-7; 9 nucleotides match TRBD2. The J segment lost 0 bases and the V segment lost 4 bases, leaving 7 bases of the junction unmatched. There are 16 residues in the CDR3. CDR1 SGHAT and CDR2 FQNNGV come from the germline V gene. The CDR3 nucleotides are TGTGCCAGCAGCTCTTCTAGCGGGATAAACTCCTACGAGCAGTACTTC. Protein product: CASSSSSGINSYEQYF.

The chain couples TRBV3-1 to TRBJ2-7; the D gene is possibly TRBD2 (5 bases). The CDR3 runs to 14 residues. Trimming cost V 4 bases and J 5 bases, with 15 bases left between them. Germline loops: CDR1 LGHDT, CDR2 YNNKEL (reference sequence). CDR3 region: CASSPLGERDEQYF. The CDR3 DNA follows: TGTGCCAGCAGCCCCCTTGGGGAGAGGGACGAGCAGTACTTC.

This CDR3 reads CASSYWERTEAFF. The CDR3 DNA is TGTGCCAGCAGTTATTGGGAGAGGACTGAAGCTTTCTTT. The V gene is TRBV11-3, the J gene TRBJ1-1; no clear D. This CDR3 spans 13 amino acids. CDR1 and CDR2 (germline): SGHNT, YENEEA. V gave up 6 bases and J gave up 5 bases, with 13 bases separating them.

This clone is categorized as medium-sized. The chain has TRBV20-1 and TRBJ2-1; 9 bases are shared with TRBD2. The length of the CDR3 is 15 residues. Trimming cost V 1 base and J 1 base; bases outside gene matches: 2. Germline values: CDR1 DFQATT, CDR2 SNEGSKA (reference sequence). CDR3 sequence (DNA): TGCAGTGCTAGAGCCAGCGGGAGGTCCTACAATGAGCAGTTCTTC. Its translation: CSARASGRSYNEQFF.

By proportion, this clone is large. Here the CDR3 DNA reads TGTGCCAGCAGTAACCAGGGCGAGAGCGAGACCCAGTACTTC. Protein: CASSNQGESETQYF. The chain recombines TRBV28 with TRBJ2-5; weak D call: TRBD1 (5 bases). The germline V gene encodes CDR1 MDHEN and CDR2 SYDVKM. This CDR3 has 14 amino acids. Between the trimmed V and J ends, which lost 5 bases and 5 bases, there was a span of 15 bases.

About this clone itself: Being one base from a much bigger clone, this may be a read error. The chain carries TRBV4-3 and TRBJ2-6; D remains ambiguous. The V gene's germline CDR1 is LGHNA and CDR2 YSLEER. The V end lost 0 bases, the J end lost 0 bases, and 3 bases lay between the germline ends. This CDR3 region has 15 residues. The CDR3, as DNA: TGCGCCAGCAGCCAAGAACCCTCTGGGGCCAACGTCCTGACTTTC. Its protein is CASSQEPSGANVLTF.

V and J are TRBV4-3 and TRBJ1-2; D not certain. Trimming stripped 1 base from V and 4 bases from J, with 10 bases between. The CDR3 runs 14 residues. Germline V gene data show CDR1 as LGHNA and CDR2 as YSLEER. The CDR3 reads CASSQALGSYGYTF. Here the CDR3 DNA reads TGCGCCAGCAGCCAAGCATTAGGGAGCTATGGCTACACCTTC.

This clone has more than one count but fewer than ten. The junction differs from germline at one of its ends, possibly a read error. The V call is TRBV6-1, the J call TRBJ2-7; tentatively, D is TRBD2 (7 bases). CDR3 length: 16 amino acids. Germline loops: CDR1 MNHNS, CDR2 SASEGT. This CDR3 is CTSSDPKGGSAYEQYF. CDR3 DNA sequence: TGTACCAGCAGTGACCCCAAGGGGGGGTCCGCCTACGAGCAGTACTTC.

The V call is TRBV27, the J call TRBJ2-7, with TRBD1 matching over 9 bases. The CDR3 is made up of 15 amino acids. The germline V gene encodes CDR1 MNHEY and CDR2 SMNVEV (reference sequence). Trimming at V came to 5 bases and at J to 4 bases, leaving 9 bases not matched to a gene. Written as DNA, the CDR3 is TGTGCCAGCAGTGTGGGACAGGGATTACAGTACGAGCAGTACTTC. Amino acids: CASSVGQGLQYEQYF.

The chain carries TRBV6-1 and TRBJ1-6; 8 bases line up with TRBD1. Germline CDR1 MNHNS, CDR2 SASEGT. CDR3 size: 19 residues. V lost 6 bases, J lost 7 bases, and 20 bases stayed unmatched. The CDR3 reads CASRRGTGGTTSGNSPLHF. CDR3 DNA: TGTGCCAGCAGACGGGGGACAGGAGGCACCACCTCTGGAAATTCACCCCTCCACTTT.

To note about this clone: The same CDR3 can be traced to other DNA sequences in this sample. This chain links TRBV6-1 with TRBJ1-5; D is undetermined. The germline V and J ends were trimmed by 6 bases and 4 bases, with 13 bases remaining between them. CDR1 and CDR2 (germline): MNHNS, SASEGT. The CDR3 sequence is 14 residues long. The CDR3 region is CASRDPTGNQPQHF. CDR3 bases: TGTGCCAGCAGGGATCCGACGGGGAATCAGCCCCAGCATTTT.

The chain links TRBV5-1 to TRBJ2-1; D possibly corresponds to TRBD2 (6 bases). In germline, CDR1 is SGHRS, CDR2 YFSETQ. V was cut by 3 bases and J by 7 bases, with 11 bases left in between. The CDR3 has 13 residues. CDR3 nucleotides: TGCGCCAGCAGCTCCGGGACTGCAAATGAGCAGTTCTTC. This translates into CASSSGTANEQFF. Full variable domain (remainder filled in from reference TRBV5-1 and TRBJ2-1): KAGVTQTPRYLIKTRGQQVTLSCSPISGHRSVSWYQQTPGQGLQFLFEYFSETQRNKGNFPGRFSGRQFSNSRSEMNVSTLELGDSALYLCASSSGTANEQFFGPGTRLTVL.

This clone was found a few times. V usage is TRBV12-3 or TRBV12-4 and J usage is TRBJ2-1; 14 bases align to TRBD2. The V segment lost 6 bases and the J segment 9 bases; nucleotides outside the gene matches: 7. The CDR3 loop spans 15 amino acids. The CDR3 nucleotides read TGTGCCAGCAGATCGGGACTAGCGGGAGTAAGTGAGCAGTTCTTC. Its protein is CASRSGLAGVSEQFF.

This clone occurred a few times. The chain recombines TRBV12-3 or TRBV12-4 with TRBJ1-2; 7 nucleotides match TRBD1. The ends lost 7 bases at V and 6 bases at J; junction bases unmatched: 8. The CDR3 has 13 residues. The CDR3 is CASTWTGSNGYTF. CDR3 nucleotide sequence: TGTGCCAGCACCTGGACAGGTTCCAATGGCTACACCTTC.

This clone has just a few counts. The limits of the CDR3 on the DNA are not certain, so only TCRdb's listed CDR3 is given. The CDR3 sequence is CSASFGTGAIVGYGYTF. The gene calls are TRBV20-1 and TRBJ1-2; the D call of TRBD1 is as the table states it, not checked on the DNA. The germline V gene encodes CDR1 DFQATT and CDR2 SNEGSKA (reference sequence). The CDR3 is 17 amino acids in total, end residues counted.

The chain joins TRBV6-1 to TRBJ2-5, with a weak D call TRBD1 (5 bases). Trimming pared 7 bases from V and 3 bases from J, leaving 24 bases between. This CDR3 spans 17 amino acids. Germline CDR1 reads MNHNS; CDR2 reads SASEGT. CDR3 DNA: TGTGCCAGCAAATTGAGTTCGGGCCTTTTAGGGGAAGAGACCCAGTACTTC. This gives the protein CASKLSSGLLGEETQYF.

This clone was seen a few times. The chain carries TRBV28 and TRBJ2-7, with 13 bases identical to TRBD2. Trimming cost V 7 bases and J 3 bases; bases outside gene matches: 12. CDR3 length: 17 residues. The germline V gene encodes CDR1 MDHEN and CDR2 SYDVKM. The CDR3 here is CASIQLYGTSGIYEQYF. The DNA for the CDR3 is TGTGCCAGCATTCAACTCTATGGGACTAGCGGGATCTACGAGCAGTACTTC. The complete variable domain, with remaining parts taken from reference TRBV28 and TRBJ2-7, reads DVKVTQSSRYLVKRTGEKVFLECVQDMDHENMFWYRQDPGLGLRLIYFSYDVKMKEKGDIPEGYSVSREKKERFSLILESASTNQTSMYLCASIQLYGTSGIYEQYFGPGTRLTVT.

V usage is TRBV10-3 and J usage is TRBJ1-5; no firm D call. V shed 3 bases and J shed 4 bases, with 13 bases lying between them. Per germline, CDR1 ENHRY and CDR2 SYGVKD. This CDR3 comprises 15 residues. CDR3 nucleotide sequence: TGTGCCATCAGTGATGCCAAGCGTGGGAATCAGCCCCAGCATTTT. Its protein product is CAISDAKRGNQPQHF.

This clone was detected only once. Written as DNA, the CDR3 is TGTGCCAGCAGCCAAGGAGTGGCTAGGAATGGCTACACCTTC. The encoded protein is CASSQGVARNGYTF. V usage is TRBV3-1 and J usage is TRBJ1-2; no definite D call. In germline, CDR1 is LGHDT, CDR2 YNNKEL (reference sequence). Trimming took 1 base from V and 6 from J, leaving 12 bases between them. This CDR3 comprises 14 residues. The variable domain in full, completed from reference TRBV3-1 and TRBJ1-2, reads DTAVSQTPKYLVTQMGNDKSIKCEQNLGHDTMYWYKQDSKKFLKIMFSYNNKELIINETVPNRFSPKSPDKAHLNLHINSLELGDSAVYFCASSQGVARNGYTFGSGTRLTVV.